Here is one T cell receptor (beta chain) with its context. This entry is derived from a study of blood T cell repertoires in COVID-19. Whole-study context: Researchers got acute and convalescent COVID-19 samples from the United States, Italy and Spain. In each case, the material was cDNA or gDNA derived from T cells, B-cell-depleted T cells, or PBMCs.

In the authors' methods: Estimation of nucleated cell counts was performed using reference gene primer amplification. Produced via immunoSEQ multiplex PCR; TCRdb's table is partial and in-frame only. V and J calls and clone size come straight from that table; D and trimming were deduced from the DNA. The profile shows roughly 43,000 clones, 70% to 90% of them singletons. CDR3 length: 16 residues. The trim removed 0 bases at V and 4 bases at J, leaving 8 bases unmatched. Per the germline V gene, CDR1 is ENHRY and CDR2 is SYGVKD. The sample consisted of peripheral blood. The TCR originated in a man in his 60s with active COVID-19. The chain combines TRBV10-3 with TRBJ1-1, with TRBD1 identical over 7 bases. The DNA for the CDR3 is TGTGCCATCAGTGAGTCGAAACAGGGGAGAGGCACTGAAGCTTTCTTT. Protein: CAISESKQGRGTEAFF.